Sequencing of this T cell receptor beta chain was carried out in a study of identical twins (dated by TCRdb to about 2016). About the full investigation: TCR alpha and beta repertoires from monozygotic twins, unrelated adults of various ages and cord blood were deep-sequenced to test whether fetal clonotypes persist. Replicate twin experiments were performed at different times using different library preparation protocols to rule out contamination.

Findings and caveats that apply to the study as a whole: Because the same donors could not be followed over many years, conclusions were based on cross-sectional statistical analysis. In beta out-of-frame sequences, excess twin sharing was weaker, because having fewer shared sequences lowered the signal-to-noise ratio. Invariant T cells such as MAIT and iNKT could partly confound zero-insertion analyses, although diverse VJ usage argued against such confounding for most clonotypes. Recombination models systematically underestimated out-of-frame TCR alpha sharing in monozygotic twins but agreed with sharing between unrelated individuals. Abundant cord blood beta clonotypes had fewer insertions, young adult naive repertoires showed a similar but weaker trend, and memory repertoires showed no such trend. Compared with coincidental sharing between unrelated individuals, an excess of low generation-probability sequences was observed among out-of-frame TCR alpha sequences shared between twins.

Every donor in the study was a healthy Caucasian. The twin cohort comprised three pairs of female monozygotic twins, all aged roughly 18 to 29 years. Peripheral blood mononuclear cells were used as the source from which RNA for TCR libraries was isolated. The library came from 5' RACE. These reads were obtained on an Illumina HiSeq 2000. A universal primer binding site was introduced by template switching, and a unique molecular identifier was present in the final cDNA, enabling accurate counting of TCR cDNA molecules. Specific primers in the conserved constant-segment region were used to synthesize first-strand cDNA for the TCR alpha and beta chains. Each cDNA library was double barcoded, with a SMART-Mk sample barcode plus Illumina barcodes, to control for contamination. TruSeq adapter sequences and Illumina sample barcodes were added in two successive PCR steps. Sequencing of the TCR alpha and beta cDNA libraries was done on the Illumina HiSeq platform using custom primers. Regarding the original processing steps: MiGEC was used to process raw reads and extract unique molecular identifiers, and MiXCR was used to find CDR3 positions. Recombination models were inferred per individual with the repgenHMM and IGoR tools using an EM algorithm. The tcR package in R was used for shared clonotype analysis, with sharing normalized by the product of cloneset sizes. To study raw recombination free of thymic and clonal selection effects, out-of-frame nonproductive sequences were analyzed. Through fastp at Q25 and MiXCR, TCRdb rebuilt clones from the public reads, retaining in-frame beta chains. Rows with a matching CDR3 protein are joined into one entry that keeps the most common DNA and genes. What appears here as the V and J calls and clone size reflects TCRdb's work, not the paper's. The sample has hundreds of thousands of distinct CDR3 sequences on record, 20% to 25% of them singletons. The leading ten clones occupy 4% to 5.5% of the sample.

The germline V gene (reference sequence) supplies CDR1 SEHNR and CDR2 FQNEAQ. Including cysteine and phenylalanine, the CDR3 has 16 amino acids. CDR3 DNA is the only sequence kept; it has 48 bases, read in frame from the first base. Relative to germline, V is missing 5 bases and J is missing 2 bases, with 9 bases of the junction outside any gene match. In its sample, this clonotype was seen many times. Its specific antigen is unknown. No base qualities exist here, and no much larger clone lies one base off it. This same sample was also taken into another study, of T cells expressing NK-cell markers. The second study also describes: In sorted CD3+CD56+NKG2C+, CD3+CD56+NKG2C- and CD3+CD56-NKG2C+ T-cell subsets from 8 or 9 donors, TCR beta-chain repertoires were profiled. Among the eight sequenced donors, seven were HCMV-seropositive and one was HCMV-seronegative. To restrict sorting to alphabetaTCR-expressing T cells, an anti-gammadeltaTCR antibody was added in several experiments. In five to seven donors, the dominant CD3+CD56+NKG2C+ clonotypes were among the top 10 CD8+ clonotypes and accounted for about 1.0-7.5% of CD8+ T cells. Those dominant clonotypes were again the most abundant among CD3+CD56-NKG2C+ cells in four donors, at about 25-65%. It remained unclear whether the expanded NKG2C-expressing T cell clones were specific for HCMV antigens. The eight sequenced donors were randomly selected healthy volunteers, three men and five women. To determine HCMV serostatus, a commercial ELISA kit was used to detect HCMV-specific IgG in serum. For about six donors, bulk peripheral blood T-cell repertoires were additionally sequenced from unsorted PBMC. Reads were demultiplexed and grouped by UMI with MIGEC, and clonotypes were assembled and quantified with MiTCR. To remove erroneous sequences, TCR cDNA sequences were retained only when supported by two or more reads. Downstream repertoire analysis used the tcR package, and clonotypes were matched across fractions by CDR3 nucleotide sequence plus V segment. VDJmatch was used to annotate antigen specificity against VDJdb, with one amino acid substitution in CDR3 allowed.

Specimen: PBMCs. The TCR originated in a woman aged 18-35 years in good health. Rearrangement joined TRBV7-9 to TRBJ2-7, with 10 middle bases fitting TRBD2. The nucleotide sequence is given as TGTGCCAGCAGCCCGAGGAGCGGGAGGGTTCCCTACGAGCAGTACTTC. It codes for CASSPRSGRVPYEQYF.